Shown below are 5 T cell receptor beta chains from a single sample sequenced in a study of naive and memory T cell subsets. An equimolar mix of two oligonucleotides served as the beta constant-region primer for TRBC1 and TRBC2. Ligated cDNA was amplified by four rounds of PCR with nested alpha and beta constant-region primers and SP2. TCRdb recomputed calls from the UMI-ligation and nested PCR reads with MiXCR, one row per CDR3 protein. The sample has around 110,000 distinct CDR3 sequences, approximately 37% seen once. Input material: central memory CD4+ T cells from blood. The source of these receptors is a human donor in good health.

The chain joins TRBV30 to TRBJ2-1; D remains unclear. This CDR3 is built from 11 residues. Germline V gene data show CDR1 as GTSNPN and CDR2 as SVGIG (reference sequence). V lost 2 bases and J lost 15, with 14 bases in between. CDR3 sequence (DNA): TGTGCCTGGAGTTTCACCACAAGTCTGTTCTTC. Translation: CAWSFTTSLFF.

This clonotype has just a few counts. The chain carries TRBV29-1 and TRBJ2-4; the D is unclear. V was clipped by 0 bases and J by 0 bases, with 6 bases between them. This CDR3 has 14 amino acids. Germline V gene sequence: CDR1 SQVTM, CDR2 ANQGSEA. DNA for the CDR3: TGCAGCGTTGAAGATCGTAGAGCCAAAAACATTCAGTACTTC. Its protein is CSVEDRRAKNIQYF.

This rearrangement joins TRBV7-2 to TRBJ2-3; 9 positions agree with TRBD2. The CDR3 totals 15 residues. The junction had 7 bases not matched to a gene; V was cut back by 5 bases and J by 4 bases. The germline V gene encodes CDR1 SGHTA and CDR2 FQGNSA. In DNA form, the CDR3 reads TGTGCCAGCAGCCCGTATAGCGGGAGAGCAGATACGCAGTATTTT. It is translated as CASSPYSGRADTQYF.

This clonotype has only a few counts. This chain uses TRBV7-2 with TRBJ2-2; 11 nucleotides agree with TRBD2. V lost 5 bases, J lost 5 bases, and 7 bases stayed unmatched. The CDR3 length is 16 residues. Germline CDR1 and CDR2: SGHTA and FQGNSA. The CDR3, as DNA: TGTGCCAGCAGCACCCGACTAGCGGGAAGGACCGGGGAGCTGTTTTTT. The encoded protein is CASSTRLAGRTGELFF.

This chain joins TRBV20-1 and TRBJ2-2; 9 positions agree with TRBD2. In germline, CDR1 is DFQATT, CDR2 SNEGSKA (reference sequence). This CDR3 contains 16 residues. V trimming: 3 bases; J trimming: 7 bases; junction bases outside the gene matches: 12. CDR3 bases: TGCAGTGCTAGGCCGGGGCTAGCGGGATGGGGCGGGGAGCTGTTTTTT. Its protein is CSARPGLAGWGGELFF.